This is a list of T cell receptor beta chains from one sample in a study of cytomegalovirus exposure and HLA in healthy donors. Profiled with immunoSEQ multiplex PCR; TCRdb holds only in-frame clones, not every one. The top ten clones hold under 2% of a sample with about 140,000 clones, roughly 81% of them seen once. The sequencing sample was made of PBMCs. The receptors originated from a female donor in good health and CMV-seronegative. The CDR3 runs from the conserved cysteine through the conserved F or W. The order of the fields is J gene, clone size, V gene, D gene, CDR3 DNA, CDR3 protein. D genes are given only for firm matches. Rows may omit the clone size; those that give it use once, few, many or a size class.

j_gene: TRBJ2-7; abundance: .; v_gene: TRBV7-9; d_gene: TRBD2; CDR3nt: TGTGCCAGCAGCTTCATGGCGAGCGGGGGGGGCTACGAGCAGTACTTC; CDR3aa: CASSFMASGGGYEQYF
j_gene: TRBJ1-1; abundance: .; v_gene: TRBV6-5; d_gene: .; CDR3nt: TGTGCCAGCAGTGCAGGCATGAACACTGAAGCTTTCTTT; CDR3aa: CASSAGMNTEAFF
j_gene: TRBJ2-7; abundance: .; v_gene: TRBV28; d_gene: .; CDR3nt: .; CDR3aa: CASSFLAGGALGLAATSYEQYF
j_gene: TRBJ1-5; abundance: .; v_gene: TRBV7-9; d_gene: .; CDR3nt: TGTGCCAGCAGCTTACAGGATAGCAATCAGCCCCAGCATTTT; CDR3aa: CASSLQDSNQPQHF
j_gene: TRBJ1-5; abundance: .; v_gene: TRBV7-2; d_gene: .; CDR3nt: TGTGCCAGCAGCACCCCACTCGGGGATTTTCAGCCCCAGCATTTT; CDR3aa: CASSTPLGDFQPQHF
j_gene: TRBJ2-3; abundance: .; v_gene: TRBV11-2; d_gene: TRBD2; CDR3nt: TGTGCCAGTCGACTAGCGGGGGGGAAACCTAGCACAGATACGCAGTATTTT; CDR3aa: CASRLAGGKPSTDTQYF
j_gene: TRBJ1-5; abundance: .; v_gene: TRBV7-9; d_gene: .; CDR3nt: TGTGCCAGCAGCGACTCTAGGGAGGGGAGGAATCAGCCCCAGCATTTT; CDR3aa: CASSDSREGRNQPQHF
j_gene: TRBJ2-1; abundance: .; v_gene: TRBV10-1; d_gene: .; CDR3nt: TGCGCCACCGAGGACACGCACAATGAGCAGTTCTTC; CDR3aa: CATEDTHNEQFF
j_gene: TRBJ2-1; abundance: .; v_gene: TRBV7-3; d_gene: .; CDR3nt: TGTGCCAGCAGCTCAGTAGGAGGGAACAATGAGCAGTTCTTC; CDR3aa: CASSSVGGNNEQFF
j_gene: TRBJ2-5; abundance: .; v_gene: TRBV7-8; d_gene: TRBD2; CDR3nt: TGTGCCAGCAGCTTAAAACCGGGACTAGCGGGGCCAGAGACCCAGTACTTC; CDR3aa: CASSLKPGLAGPETQYF
j_gene: TRBJ2-5; abundance: once; v_gene: TRBV18; d_gene: TRBD1; CDR3nt: TGTGCCAGCTCACCTCGGACAGGGGCATTACAAGAGACCCAGTACTTC; CDR3aa: CASSPRTGALQETQYF
j_gene: TRBJ1-2; abundance: .; v_gene: TRBV7-9; d_gene: .; CDR3nt: TGTGCCAGCAGCCCGACAGATACTTATGGCTACACCTTC; CDR3aa: CASSPTDTYGYTF
j_gene: TRBJ1-2; abundance: .; v_gene: TRBV5-1; d_gene: TRBD1; CDR3nt: TGCGCCAGCAGACCTTTCCCCAGGGGGCGCATCTATGGCTACACCTTC; CDR3aa: CASRPFPRGRIYGYTF
j_gene: TRBJ2-7; abundance: .; v_gene: TRBV5-1; d_gene: .; CDR3nt: TGCGCCAGCAGCTTGGGGGCAGCCTACGAGCAGTACTTC; CDR3aa: CASSLGAAYEQYF
j_gene: TRBJ1-2; abundance: .; v_gene: TRBV7-9; d_gene: .; CDR3nt: TGTGCCAGCAGCTTAATGGGCAGCACCTTCTATGGCTACACCTTC; CDR3aa: CASSLMGSTFYGYTF
j_gene: TRBJ2-5; abundance: .; v_gene: TRBV4-1; d_gene: TRBD2; CDR3nt: TGCGCCAGCAGCCACAATAGCGGGGGAAGAGAGACCCAGTACTTC; CDR3aa: CASSHNSGGRETQYF
j_gene: TRBJ1-1; abundance: .; v_gene: TRBV14; d_gene: .; CDR3nt: TGTGCCAGCAGCCTCGATCCGGGGAACACTGAAGCTTTCTTT; CDR3aa: CASSLDPGNTEAFF
j_gene: TRBJ2-7; abundance: .; v_gene: TRBV5-1; d_gene: .; CDR3nt: TGCGCCAGCAGCCCGACGTTAGAAGGAGGTTACGAGCAGTACTTC; CDR3aa: CASSPTLEGGYEQYF
j_gene: TRBJ2-3; abundance: .; v_gene: TRBV7-6; d_gene: .; CDR3nt: TGTGCCAGCAGCTTAGAAGGAAGTTTCCGAGGGTTCTCGAGCACAGATACGCAGTATTTT; CDR3aa: CASSLEGSFRGFSSTDTQYF
j_gene: TRBJ1-5; abundance: .; v_gene: TRBV11-2; d_gene: TRBD1; CDR3nt: TGTGCCAGCAGCTTAAGTTCTCGGGACAGAGGCTTTCGGCCCCAGCATTTT; CDR3aa: CASSLSSRDRGFRPQHF
j_gene: TRBJ2-1; abundance: .; v_gene: TRBV12-5; d_gene: TRBD2; CDR3nt: TGTGCTAGTGGTGGGACTTTAGCGGGCACCTACAATGAGCAGTTCTTC; CDR3aa: CASGGTLAGTYNEQFF
j_gene: TRBJ2-3; abundance: .; v_gene: TRBV6-5; d_gene: .; CDR3nt: TGTGCCAGCAGTTACTCGCCTACAGGGTTCACAGATACGCAGTATTTT; CDR3aa: CASSYSPTGFTDTQYF
j_gene: TRBJ1-4; abundance: .; v_gene: TRBV30; d_gene: .; CDR3nt: TGTGCCTGGGGCCGTGAAAAACTGTTTTTT; CDR3aa: CAWGREKLFF
j_gene: TRBJ1-1; abundance: .; v_gene: TRBV15; d_gene: TRBD1; CDR3nt: TGTGCCACCAGCAGGGGACAGGGCCAGAACACTGAAGCTTTCTTT; CDR3aa: CATSRGQGQNTEAFF
j_gene: TRBJ2-2; abundance: once; v_gene: TRBV2; d_gene: TRBD1; CDR3nt: TGTGCCAGCATTGGGACAGTCCGGAGCGGGGAGCTGTTTTTT; CDR3aa: CASIGTVRSGELFF
j_gene: TRBJ1-2; abundance: .; v_gene: TRBV19; d_gene: .; CDR3nt: TGTGCCAGTAGTATATCTGGGAGCTATGGCTACACCTTC; CDR3aa: CASSISGSYGYTF
j_gene: TRBJ2-2; abundance: .; v_gene: TRBV5-1; d_gene: .; CDR3nt: TGCGCCAGCAGCTTGGAATTGGGGAGAACCGGGGAGCTGTTTTTT; CDR3aa: CASSLELGRTGELFF
j_gene: TRBJ2-7; abundance: .; v_gene: TRBV5-1; d_gene: TRBD1; CDR3nt: TGCGCCAGCAGCCAAGGACAGGGGCTCGAGCAGTACTTC; CDR3aa: CASSQGQGLEQYF
j_gene: TRBJ1-1; abundance: .; v_gene: TRBV5-1; d_gene: .; CDR3nt: TGCGCCAGCAGCAGGGGCCAGCCGAACACTGAAGCTTTCTTT; CDR3aa: CASSRGQPNTEAFF
j_gene: TRBJ1-2; abundance: .; v_gene: TRBV27; d_gene: TRBD1; CDR3nt: TGTGCCAGCAGTTCTTATGAACAGGGGGAGGACTATGGCTACACCTTC; CDR3aa: CASSSYEQGEDYGYTF
j_gene: TRBJ2-5; abundance: .; v_gene: TRBV19; d_gene: .; CDR3nt: TGTGCCAGTAGTGCGGGGTTGGCGACCCAGTACTTC; CDR3aa: CASSAGLATQYF
j_gene: TRBJ2-7; abundance: .; v_gene: TRBV11-3; d_gene: .; CDR3nt: TGTGCCAGCAGCTTAAACCCCCCGAGCCCCTACGAGCAGTACTTC; CDR3aa: CASSLNPPSPYEQYF
j_gene: TRBJ1-5; abundance: .; v_gene: TRBV6-1; d_gene: .; CDR3nt: TGTGCCAGCAGTGAAAACGGCAGCGAGGGACAGCCCCAGCATTTT; CDR3aa: CASSENGSEGQPQHF
j_gene: TRBJ2-7; abundance: .; v_gene: TRBV13; d_gene: TRBD1; CDR3nt: TGTGCCAGCAGCCCATCCGGGACAGGTCGATGCGAGCAGTACTTC; CDR3aa: CASSPSGTGRCEQYF
j_gene: TRBJ2-2; abundance: .; v_gene: TRBV28; d_gene: TRBD1; CDR3nt: TGTGCCACAGACAGGGCGAGGCCCCCAGGGGAGCTGTTTTTT; CDR3aa: CATDRARPPGELFF
j_gene: TRBJ2-4; abundance: .; v_gene: TRBV28; d_gene: TRBD1; CDR3nt: TGTGCCAGCAGCACGACAGGGCGGTGGTACTTC; CDR3aa: CASSTTGRWYF
j_gene: TRBJ2-2; abundance: .; v_gene: TRBV7-8; d_gene: TRBD2; CDR3nt: TGTGCCAGCAGCTCGGGGGGGGGACTATCCCTTACCGGGGAGCTGTTTTTT; CDR3aa: CASSSGGGLSLTGELFF
j_gene: TRBJ2-3; abundance: .; v_gene: TRBV6-1; d_gene: TRBD2; CDR3nt: TGTGCCAGCAGTGAAGTAGCGGGAGGTTTGGGCCCGCACGCAGATACGCAGTATTTT; CDR3aa: CASSEVAGGLGPHADTQYF
j_gene: TRBJ2-7; abundance: few; v_gene: TRBV9; d_gene: .; CDR3nt: TGTGCCAGCAGCAGGGGGACCACCTACGAGCAGTACTTC; CDR3aa: CASSRGTTYEQYF
j_gene: TRBJ1-3; abundance: .; v_gene: TRBV19; d_gene: .; CDR3nt: TGTGCCAGTACCACTCCGGGGGGGGTTTCTGGAAACACCATATATTTT; CDR3aa: CASTTPGGVSGNTIYF
j_gene: TRBJ1-2; abundance: once; v_gene: TRBV29-1; d_gene: TRBD1; CDR3nt: TGCAGCGTTAGGGACAGGGGGAAAAATCGAAACTATGGCTACACCTTC; CDR3aa: CSVRDRGKNRNYGYTF
j_gene: TRBJ2-3; abundance: .; v_gene: TRBV5-1; d_gene: .; CDR3nt: TGCGCCAGCAGCGCGGACACAGATACGCAGTATTTT; CDR3aa: CASSADTDTQYF
j_gene: TRBJ1-2; abundance: .; v_gene: TRBV5-1; d_gene: .; CDR3nt: TGCGCCAGCAGCGCGGACAACAGCTATGGCTACACCTTC; CDR3aa: CASSADNSYGYTF
j_gene: TRBJ2-5; abundance: .; v_gene: TRBV27; d_gene: .; CDR3nt: TGTGCCAGCAGTTTAGATTTTCCGGGATTAGGAGGAGAGACCCAGTACTTC; CDR3aa: CASSLDFPGLGGETQYF
j_gene: TRBJ2-3; abundance: .; v_gene: TRBV9; d_gene: TRBD2; CDR3nt: TGTGCCAGCAGCGTAGAACTAGCGGGAGGGCCTTTCGCGGGGGGTACGCAGTATTTT; CDR3aa: CASSVELAGGPFAGGTQYF
j_gene: TRBJ1-5; abundance: .; v_gene: TRBV15; d_gene: .; CDR3nt: TGTGCCGCCAGCAGAGTCGGGGGCAATCAGCCCCAGCATTTT; CDR3aa: CAASRVGGNQPQHF
j_gene: TRBJ1-2; abundance: .; v_gene: TRBV7-6; d_gene: TRBD1; CDR3nt: TGTGCCAGCAGCCCGCGAGCAGGGGGCAATGGCTACACCTTC; CDR3aa: CASSPRAGGNGYTF
j_gene: TRBJ1-1; abundance: once; v_gene: TRBV28; d_gene: .; CDR3nt: TGTGCCAGCAGTCCACGACAGAATTTTGAAGCTTTCTTT; CDR3aa: CASSPRQNFEAFF
j_gene: TRBJ2-7; abundance: once; v_gene: TRBV2; d_gene: .; CDR3nt: TGTGCCAGCAGCGTCTCCAGGGATGAGCAGTACTTC; CDR3aa: CASSVSRDEQYF
j_gene: TRBJ2-5; abundance: .; v_gene: TRBV7-2; d_gene: .; CDR3nt: TGTGCCAGCAGCTTCTCGGCGGGGTGGCAAGAGACCCAGTACTTC; CDR3aa: CASSFSAGWQETQYF
j_gene: TRBJ2-1; abundance: .; v_gene: TRBV28; d_gene: TRBD2; CDR3nt: TGTGCCAGCAGTAGCGGGAGGGGGAATGAGCAGTTCTTC; CDR3aa: CASSSGRGNEQFF
j_gene: TRBJ2-5; abundance: .; v_gene: TRBV15; d_gene: TRBD1; CDR3nt: TGTGCCACCAGCACGTACGACAGGGCGGGCCAAGAGACCCAGTACTTC; CDR3aa: CATSTYDRAGQETQYF